This entry features one T cell receptor beta chain sequence. These data come from a study of OX40 agonist ivuxolimab in advanced cancers. This table comes from immunoSEQ multiplex PCR, and its TCRdb copy is limited to in-frame clones, with some not included. There are approximately 58,000 clones in the sample; approximately 84% occur only once, and about 13% lies in the top ten. The sample was CD4+ or CD8+ T cells sorted from blood, taken in a trial of the OX40 agonist ivuxolimab. This clonotype was obtained from an adult with an advanced solid tumor such as melanoma, head and neck, liver or kidney cancer.

The CDR3 DNA reads as TGTGCCGGGGGACAGGGGCTCTACAATGAGCAGTTCTTC. Its protein product is CAGGQGLYNEQFF. This chain connects TRBV2 to TRBJ2-1, with TRBD1 identical over 10 bases. The ends lost 11 bases at V and 3 bases at J; junction bases unmatched: 4. The CDR3 has 13 residues. From germline, CDR1 is SNHLY and CDR2 FYNNEI. Together with reference TRBV2 and TRBJ2-1, the CDR3 gives the full variable domain: EPEVTQTPSHQVTQMGQEVILRCVPISNHLYFYWYRQILGQKVEFLVSFYNNEISEKSEIFDDQFSVERPDGSNFTLKIRSTKLEDSAMYFCAGGQGLYNEQFFGPGTRLTVL.